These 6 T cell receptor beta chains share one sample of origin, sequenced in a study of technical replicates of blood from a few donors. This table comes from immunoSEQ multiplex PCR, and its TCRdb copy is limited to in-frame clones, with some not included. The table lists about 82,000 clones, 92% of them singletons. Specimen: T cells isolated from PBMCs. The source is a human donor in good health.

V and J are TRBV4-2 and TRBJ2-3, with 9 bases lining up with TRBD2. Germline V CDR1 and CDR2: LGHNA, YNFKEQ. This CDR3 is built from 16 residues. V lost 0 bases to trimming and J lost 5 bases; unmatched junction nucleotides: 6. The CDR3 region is CASSQELAGFLDTQYF. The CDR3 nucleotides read TGTGCCAGCAGCCAAGAACTAGCGGGCTTTTTAGATACGCAGTATTTT.

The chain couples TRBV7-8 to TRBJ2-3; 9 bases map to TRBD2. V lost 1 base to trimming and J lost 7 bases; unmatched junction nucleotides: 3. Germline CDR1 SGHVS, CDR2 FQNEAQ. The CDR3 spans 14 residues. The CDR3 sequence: CASSLGLAENTQYF. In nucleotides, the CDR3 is TGTGCCAGCAGCTTAGGACTAGCGGAAAATACGCAGTATTTT.

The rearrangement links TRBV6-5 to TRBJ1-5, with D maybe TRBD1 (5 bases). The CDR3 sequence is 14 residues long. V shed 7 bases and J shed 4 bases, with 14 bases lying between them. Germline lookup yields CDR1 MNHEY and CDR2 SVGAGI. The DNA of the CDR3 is TGTGCCAGCAAACCCGGTGGGGGGAATCAGCCCCAGCATTTT. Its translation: CASKPGGGNQPQHF.

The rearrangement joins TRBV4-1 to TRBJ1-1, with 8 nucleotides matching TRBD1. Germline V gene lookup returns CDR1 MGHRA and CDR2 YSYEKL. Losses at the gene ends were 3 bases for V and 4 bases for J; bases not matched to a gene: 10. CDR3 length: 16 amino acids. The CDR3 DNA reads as TGCGCCAGCAGCCACGCCCCCCGGGACAGGTTCACTGAAGCTTTCTTT. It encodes CASSHAPRDRFTEAFF.

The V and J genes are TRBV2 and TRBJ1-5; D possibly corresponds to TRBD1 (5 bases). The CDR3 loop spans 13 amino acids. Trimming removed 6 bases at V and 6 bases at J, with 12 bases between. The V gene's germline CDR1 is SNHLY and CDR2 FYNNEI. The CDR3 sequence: CASSEQGGQPQHF. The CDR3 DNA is TGTGCCAGCAGCGAGCAGGGCGGTCAGCCCCAGCATTTT.

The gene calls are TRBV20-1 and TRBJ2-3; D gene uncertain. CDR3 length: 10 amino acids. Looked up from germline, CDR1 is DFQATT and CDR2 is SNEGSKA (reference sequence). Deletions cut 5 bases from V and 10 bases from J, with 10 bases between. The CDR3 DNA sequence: TGCAGTGCTGGCCCCATTCCGCAGTATTTT. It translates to CSAGPIPQYF.